This T cell receptor (beta chain) was sequenced during a study of graft-versus-host responses after intestinal transplantation. Some clones are missing from TCRdb's copy, which holds only in-frame ones; the method was immunoSEQ multiplex PCR. Of tens of thousands of clones listed, approximately 90% were seen once; the top ten hold approximately 2.7%. The sequence came from a human patient who received an intestinal transplant, so some T cells may come from the graft donor. This material consisted of PBMCs, taken roughly 120 days after intestinal transplantation.

The CDR3, as DNA: TGTGCCAGCAGGAGGGGCGGGGTGAACAATGAGCAGTTCTTC. It yields the protein CASRRGGVNNEQFF. V is TRBV27 and J is TRBJ2-1; D possibly corresponds to TRBD2 (6 bases). CDR1 and CDR2 (germline): MNHEY, SMNVEV (reference sequence). V was clipped by 6 bases and J by 5 bases, with 14 bases between them. There are 14 residues in the CDR3.